This T cell receptor beta chain was obtained from a study of blood T cell repertoires in COVID-19. Study-level background: Donors in the United States, Italy and Spain gave samples during acute or convalescent COVID-19.

Germline V gene lookup returns CDR1 MNHNS and CDR2 SASEGT. CDR3 size: 15 residues. Trimming cost V 0 bases and J 4 bases; bases outside gene matches: 5. Method: immunoSEQ multiplex PCR; TCRdb's copy keeps in-frame clones and lacks some. The sample holds approximately 110,000 clones; around nine tenths are singletons and the top ten take 8% to 9.5%. The chain couples TRBV6-1 to TRBJ1-2; TRBD1 matches at 7 bases. Sequencing was done on a sample of peripheral blood. The clonotype was recovered from an older woman who had recovered from COVID-19. The CDR3 sequence: CASSEAPGQTYGYTF. Here the CDR3 DNA reads TGTGCCAGCAGTGAAGCCCCGGGACAGACCTATGGCTACACCTTC.